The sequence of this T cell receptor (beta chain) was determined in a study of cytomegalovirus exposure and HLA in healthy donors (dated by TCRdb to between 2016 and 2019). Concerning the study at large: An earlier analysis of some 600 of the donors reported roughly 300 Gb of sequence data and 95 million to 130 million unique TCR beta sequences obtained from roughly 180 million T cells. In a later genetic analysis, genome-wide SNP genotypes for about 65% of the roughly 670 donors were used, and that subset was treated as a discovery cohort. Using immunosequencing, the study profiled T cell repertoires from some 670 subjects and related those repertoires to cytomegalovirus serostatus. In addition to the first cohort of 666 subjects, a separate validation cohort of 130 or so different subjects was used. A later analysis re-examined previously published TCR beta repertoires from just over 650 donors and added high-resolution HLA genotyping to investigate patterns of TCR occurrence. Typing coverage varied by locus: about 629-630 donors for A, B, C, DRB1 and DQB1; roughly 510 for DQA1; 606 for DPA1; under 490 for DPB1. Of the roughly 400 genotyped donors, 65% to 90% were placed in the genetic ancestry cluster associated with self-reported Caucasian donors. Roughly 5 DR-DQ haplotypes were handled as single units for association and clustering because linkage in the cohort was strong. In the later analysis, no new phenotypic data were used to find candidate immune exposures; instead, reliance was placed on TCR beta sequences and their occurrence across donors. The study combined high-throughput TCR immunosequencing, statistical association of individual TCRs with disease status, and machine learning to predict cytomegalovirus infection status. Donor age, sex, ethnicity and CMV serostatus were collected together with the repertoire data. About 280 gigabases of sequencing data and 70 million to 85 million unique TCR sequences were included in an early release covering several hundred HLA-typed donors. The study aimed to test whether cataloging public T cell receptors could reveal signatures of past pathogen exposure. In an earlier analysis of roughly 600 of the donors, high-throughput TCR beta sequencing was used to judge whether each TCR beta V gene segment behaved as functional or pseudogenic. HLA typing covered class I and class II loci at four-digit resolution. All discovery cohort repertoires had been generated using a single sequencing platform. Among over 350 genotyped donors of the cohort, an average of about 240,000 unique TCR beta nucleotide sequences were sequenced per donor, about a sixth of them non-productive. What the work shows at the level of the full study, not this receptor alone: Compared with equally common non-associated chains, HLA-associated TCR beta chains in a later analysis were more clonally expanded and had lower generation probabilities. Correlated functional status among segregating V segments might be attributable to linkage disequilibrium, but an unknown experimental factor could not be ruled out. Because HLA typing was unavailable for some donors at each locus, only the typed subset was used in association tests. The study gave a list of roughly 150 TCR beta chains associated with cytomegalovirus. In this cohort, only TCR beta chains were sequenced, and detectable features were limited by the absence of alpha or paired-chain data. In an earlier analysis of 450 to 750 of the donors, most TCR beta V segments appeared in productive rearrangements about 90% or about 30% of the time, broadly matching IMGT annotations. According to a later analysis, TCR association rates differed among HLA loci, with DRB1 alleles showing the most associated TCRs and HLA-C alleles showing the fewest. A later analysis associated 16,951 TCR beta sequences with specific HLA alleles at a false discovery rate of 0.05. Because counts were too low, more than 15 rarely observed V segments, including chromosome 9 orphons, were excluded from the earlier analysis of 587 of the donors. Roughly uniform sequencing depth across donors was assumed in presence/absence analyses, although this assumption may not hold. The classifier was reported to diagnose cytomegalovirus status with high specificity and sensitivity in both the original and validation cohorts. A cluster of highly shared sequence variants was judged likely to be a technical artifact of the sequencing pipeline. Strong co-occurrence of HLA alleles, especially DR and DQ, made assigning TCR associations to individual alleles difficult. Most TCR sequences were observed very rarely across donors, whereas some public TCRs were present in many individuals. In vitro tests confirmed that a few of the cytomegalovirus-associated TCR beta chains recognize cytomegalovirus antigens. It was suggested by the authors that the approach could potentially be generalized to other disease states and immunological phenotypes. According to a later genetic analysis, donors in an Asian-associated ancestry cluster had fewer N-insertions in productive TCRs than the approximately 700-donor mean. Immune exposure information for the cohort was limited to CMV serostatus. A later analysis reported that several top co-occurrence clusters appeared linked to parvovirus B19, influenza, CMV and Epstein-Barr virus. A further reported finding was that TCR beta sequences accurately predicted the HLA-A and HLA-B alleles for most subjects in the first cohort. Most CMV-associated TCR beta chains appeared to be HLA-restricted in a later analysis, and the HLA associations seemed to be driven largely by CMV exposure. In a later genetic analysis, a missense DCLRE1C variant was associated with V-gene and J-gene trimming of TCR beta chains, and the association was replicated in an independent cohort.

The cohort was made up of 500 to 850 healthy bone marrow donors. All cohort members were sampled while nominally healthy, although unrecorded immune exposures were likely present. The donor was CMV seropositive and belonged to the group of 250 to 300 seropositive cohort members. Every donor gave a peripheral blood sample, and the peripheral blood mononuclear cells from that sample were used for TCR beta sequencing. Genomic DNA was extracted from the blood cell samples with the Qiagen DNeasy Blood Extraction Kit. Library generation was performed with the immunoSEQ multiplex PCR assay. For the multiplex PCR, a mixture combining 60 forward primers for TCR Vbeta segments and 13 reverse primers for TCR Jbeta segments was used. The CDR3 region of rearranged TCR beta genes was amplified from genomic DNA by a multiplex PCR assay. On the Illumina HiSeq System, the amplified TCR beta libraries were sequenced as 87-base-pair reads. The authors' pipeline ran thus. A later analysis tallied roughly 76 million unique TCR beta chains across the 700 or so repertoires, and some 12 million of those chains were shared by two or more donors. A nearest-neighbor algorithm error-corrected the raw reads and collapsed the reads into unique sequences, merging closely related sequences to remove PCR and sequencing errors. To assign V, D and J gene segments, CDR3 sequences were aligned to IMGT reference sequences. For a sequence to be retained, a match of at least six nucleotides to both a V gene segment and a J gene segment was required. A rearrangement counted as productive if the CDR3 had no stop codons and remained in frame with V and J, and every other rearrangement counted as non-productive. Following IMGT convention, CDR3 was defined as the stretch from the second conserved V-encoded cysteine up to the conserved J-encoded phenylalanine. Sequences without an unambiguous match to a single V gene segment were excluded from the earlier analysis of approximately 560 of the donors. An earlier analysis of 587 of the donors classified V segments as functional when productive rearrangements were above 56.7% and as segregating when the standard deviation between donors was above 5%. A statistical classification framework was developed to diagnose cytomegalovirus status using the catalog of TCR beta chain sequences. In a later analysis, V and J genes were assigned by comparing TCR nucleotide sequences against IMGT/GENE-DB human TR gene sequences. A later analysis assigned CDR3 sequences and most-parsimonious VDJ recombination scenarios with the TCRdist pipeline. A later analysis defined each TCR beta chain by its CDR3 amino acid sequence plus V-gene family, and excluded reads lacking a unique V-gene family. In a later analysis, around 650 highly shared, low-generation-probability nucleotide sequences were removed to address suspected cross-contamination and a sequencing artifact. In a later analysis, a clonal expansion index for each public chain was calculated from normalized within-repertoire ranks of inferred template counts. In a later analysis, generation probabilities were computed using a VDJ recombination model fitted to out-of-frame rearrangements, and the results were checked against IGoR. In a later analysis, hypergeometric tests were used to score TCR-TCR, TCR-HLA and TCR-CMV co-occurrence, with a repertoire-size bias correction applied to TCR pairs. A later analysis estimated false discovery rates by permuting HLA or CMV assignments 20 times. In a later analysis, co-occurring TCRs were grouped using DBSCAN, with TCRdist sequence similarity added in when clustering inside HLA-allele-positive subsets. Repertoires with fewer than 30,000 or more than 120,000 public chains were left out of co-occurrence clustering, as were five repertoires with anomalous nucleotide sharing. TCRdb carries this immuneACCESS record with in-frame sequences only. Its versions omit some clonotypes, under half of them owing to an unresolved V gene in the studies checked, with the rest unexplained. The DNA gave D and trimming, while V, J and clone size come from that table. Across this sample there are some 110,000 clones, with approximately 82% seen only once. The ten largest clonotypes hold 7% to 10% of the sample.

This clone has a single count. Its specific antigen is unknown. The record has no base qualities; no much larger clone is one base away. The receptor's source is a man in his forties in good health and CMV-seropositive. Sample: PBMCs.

This receptor has the CDR3 CASSDQGWGYTF. The DNA is TGTGCCAGCAGTGATCAGGGATGGGGCTACACCTTC. Recombination joined TRBV25-1 with TRBJ1-2; a tentative D call is TRBD1 (5 bases match). According to the germline V gene, CDR1 reads MGHDK and CDR2 reads SYGVNS. The CDR3 runs 12 residues from the cysteine to the phenylalanine. CDR3 DNA is the only sequence kept; it has 36 bases, read in frame from the first base. V is pared back by 3 bases and J by 8 bases, with 10 bases lying between the germline termini.